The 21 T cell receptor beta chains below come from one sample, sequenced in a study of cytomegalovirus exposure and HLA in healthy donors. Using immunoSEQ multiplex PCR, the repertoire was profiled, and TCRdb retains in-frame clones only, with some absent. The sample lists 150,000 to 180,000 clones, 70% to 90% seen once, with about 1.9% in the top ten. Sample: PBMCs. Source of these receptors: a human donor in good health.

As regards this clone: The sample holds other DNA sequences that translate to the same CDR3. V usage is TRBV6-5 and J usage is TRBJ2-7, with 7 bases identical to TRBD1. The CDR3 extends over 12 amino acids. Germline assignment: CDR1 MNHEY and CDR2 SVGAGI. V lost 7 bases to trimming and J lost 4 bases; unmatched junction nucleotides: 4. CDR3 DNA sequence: TGTGCCAGCAAGGGACAGTTGTACGAGCAGTACTTC. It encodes CASKGQLYEQYF.

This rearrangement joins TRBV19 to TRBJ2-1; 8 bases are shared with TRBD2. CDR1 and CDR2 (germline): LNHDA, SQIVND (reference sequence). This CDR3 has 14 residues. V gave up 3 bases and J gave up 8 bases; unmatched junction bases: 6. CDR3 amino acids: CASSMGLGGYEQFF. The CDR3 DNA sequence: TGTGCCAGTAGTATGGGACTAGGAGGCTATGAGCAGTTCTTC.

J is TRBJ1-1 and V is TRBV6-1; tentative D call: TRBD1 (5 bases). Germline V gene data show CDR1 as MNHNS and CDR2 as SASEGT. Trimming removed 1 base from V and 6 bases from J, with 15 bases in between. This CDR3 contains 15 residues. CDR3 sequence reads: CASSEGPQGTSEAFF. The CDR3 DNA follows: TGTGCCAGCAGTGAAGGGCCTCAGGGTACCTCTGAAGCTTTCTTT.

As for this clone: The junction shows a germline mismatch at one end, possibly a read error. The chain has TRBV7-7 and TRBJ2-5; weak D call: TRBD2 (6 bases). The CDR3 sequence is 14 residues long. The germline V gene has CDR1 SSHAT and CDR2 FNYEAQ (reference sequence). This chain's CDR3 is CASSRGLRGETQYF. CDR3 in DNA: TGTGCTAGCAGCCGTGGACTAAGAGGAGAGACCCAGTACTTC. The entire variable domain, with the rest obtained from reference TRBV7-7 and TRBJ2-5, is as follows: GAGVSQSPRYKVTKRGQDVTLRCDPISSHATLYWYQQALGQGPEFLTYFNYEAQPDKSGLPSDRFSAERPEGSISTLTIQRTEQRDSAMYRCASSRGLRGETQYFGPGTRLLVL.

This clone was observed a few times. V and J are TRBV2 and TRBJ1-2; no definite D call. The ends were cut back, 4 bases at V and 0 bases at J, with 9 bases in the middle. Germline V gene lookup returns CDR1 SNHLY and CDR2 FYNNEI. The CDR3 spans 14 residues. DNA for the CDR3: TGTGCCAGCAGTGGCGAGAAGACTAACTATGGCTACACCTTC. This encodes CASSGEKTNYGYTF.

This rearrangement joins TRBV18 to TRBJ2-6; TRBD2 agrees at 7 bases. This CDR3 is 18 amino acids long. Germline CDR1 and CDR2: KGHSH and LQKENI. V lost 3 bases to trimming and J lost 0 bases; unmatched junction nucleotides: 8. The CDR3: CASSPRGETPSGANVLTF. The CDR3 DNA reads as TGTGCCAGCTCACCCCGGGGGGAGACCCCCTCTGGGGCCAACGTCCTGACTTTC.

The CDR3 loop is CASSQDRGSENTGELFF. CDR3 DNA sequence: TGTGCCAGCAGCCAAGATAGGGGCTCGGAGAACACCGGGGAGCTGTTTTTT. The J gene is TRBJ2-2, the V gene TRBV4-2; D is perhaps TRBD1 (5 bases). The CDR3 is 17 amino acids. CDR1 is LGHNA, CDR2 YNFKEQ, per germline. V lost 0 bases and J 1 base, leaving 12 bases between the germline ends.

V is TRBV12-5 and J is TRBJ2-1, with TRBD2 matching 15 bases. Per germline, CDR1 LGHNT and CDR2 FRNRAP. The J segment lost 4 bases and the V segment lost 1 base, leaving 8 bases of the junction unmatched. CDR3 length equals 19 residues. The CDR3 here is CASGLATGTSGRLYNEQFF. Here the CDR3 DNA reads TGTGCTAGTGGTTTGGCCACCGGGACTAGCGGGAGGCTTTACAATGAGCAGTTCTTC.

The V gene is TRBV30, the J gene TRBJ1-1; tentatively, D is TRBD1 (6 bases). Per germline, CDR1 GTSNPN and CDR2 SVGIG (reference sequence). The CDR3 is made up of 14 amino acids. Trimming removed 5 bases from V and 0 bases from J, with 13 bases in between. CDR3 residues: CAWVGQTMNTEAFF. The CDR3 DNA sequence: TGTGCCTGGGTAGGACAGACCATGAACACTGAAGCTTTCTTT.

CDR3 amino acids: CASSRSQNTEAFF. For the CDR3, the DNA is TGTGCCAGCAGCCGTAGCCAGAACACTGAAGCTTTCTTT. V is TRBV6-5 and J is TRBJ1-1; D is unresolved. This CDR3 region has 13 residues. CDR1 is MNHEY, CDR2 SVGAGI, per germline. V gave up 6 bases and J gave up 1 base, with 9 bases separating them.

In DNA, the CDR3 is TGTGCCAGCAGTGAATACGGGACTAATGAAAAACTGTTTTTT. This sequence encodes CASSEYGTNEKLFF. The rearrangement joins TRBV25-1 to TRBJ1-4; no firm D call. V lost 0 bases, J lost 2 bases, and 4 bases lay in between. Germline-derived CDR1 and CDR2 are MGHDK and SYGVNS. The CDR3 is 14 residues long.

The CDR3 DNA reads TGTGCCAGCAGTACAAGACAGGGGACTAACTATGGCTACACCTTC. The encoded protein is CASSTRQGTNYGYTF. The chain recombines TRBV27 with TRBJ1-2; 8 nucleotides align to TRBD1. The junction had 5 bases not matched to a gene; V was cut back by 5 bases and J by 0 bases. This CDR3 has 15 residues. In germline, CDR1 is MNHEY, CDR2 SMNVEV (reference sequence).

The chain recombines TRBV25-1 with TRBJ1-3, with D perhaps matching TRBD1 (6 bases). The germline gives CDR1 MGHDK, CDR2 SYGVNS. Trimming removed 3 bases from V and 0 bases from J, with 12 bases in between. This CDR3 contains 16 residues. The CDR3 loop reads CASSETDRNSGNTIYF. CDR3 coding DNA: TGTGCCAGCAGTGAGACCGACAGGAACTCTGGAAACACCATATATTTT.

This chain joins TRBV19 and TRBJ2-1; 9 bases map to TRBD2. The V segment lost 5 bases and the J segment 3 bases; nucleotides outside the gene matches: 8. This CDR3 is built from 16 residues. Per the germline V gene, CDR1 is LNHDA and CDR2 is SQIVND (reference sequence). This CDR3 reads CASSRLSGRSYNEQFF. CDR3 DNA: TGTGCCAGTAGTCGTTTGAGCGGGAGGAGCTACAATGAGCAGTTCTTC.

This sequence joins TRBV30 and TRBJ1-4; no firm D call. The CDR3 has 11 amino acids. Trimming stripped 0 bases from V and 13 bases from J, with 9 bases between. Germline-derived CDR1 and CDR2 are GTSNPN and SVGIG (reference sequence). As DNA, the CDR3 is TGTGCCTGGAGTGTACGGAGTGCACTGTTTTTT. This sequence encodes CAWSVRSALFF.

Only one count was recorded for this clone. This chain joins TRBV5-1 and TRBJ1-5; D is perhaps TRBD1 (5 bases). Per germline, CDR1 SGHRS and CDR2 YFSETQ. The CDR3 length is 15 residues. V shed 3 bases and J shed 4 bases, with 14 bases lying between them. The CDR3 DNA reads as TGCGCCAGCAGCTCGGGGGAAGGAGGGAATCAGCCCCAGCATTTT. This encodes CASSSGEGGNQPQHF.

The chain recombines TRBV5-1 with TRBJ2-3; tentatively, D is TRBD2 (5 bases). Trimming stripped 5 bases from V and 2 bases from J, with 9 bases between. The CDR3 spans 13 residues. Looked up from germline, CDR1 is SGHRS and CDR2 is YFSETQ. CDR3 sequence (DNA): TGCGCCAGCAGTACGGGATTCACAGATACGCAGTATTTT. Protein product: CASSTGFTDTQYF.

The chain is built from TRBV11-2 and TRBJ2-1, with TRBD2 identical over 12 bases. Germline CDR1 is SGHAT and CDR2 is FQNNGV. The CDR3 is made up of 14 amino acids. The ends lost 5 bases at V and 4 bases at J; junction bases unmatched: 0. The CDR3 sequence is CASSGLAGYNEQFF. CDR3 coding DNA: TGTGCCAGCAGCGGACTAGCGGGATACAATGAGCAGTTCTTC.

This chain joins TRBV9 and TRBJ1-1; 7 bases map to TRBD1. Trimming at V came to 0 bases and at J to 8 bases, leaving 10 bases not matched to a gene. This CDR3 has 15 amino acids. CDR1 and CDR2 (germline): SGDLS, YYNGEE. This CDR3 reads CASSVGTTGPFEAFF. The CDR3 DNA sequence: TGTGCCAGCAGCGTAGGGACGACAGGGCCGTTCGAAGCTTTCTTT.

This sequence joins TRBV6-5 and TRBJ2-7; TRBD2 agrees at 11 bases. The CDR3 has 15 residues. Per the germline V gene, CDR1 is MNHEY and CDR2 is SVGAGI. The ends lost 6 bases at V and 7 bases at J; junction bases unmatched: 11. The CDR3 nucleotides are TGTGCCAGCAGGCCTCTAGCGGGAGGACGTACGGAGCAGTACTTC. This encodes CASRPLAGGRTEQYF.

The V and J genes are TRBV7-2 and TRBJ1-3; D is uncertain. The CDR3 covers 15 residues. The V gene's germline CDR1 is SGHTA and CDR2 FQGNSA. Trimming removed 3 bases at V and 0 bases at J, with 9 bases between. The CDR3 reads CASSFEVFSGNTIYF. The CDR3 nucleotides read TGTGCCAGCAGCTTCGAGGTTTTCTCTGGAAACACCATATATTTT.